The 31 T cell receptor beta chains reported below all come from one sample, sequenced in a study of Graves' ophthalmopathy and Graves' hyperthyroidism. RNA transcripts provided the template for amplifying TCR beta CDR3 regions. RT-PCR in the first round used HTBI primers; a second-round multiplex PCR followed. One entry per CDR3 protein, called by TCRdb with MiXCR from the multiplex PCR reads. The table shows some 25,000 distinct CDR3 sequences, with 45% to 60% occurring only once. The sample consisted of peripheral blood. The receptors derive from an adult woman with stable Graves' hyperthyroidism.

Turning to this clonotype: Because it lacks the conserved phenylalanine or tryptophan at the end, this CDR3 is likely a read error. The DNA is omitted, as the CDR3 cannot be located on it reliably, and the CDR3 follows TCRdb's listing. V and J are TRBV20-1 and TRBJ1-2; no check of the table's D call, TRBD1, against the DNA was made. Germline V CDR1 and CDR2: DFQATT, SNEGSKA (reference sequence). The CDR3 spans 9 residues, counting both ends. CDR3 protein: CSATGTGPL.

This chain links TRBV20-1 with TRBJ2-3, with a possible D match to TRBD1 (6 bases). Trimming removed 6 bases from V and 1 base from J, with 14 bases in between. The length of the CDR3 is 14 residues. Germline-derived CDR1 and CDR2 are DFQATT and SNEGSKA (reference sequence). In nucleotides, the CDR3 is TGCAGTGCGATACAGGGTGCCGGCACAGATACGCAGTATTTT. This sequence encodes CSAIQGAGTDTQYF.

The rearrangement links TRBV5-6 to TRBJ2-1; 10 bases agree with TRBD2. With V trimmed by 0 bases and J by 9 bases, 6 bases remained unmatched. This CDR3 spans 15 amino acids. Germline CDR1 and CDR2: SGHDT and YYEEEE. The CDR3 region is CASSLGLAGAGEQFF. The CDR3 DNA follows: TGTGCCAGCAGCTTGGGTCTAGCGGGAGCAGGTGAGCAGTTCTTC.

The chain carries TRBV19 and TRBJ1-5, with unresolved D. The CDR3 sequence is 9 residues long. Germline-derived CDR1 and CDR2 are LNHDA and SQIVND (reference sequence). Trimming took 3 bases from V and 9 from J, leaving 0 bases between them. CDR3 sequence reads: CASSMPQHF. CDR3 in DNA: TGTGCCAGTAGTATGCCCCAGCATTTT.

This chain joins TRBV9 and TRBJ2-1, with 7 bases aligning to TRBD2. This CDR3 has 13 amino acids. With V trimmed by 0 bases and J by 7 bases, 1 base remained unmatched. Looked up from germline, CDR1 is SGDLS and CDR2 is YYNGEE. This CDR3 reads CASSVGGGNEQFF. CDR3 DNA sequence: TGTGCCAGCAGCGTAGGCGGGGGTAATGAGCAGTTCTTC.

This clonotype was detected many times. The J gene is TRBJ1-3, the V gene TRBV12-3 or TRBV12-4, with D tentatively TRBD1 (6 bases). Trimming cost V 3 bases and J 3 bases, with 12 bases left between them. The CDR3 totals 15 residues. The CDR3 DNA reads TGTGCCAGCAGTTTTCCGGGGGCGCTTGGAAACACCATATATTTT. As protein: CASSFPGALGNTIYF.

This clonotype was seen at least ten times. The CDR3, as DNA: TGCGCCAGCAGCCAAGGGGCTAGCGGGGCCTACGAGCAGTACTTC. This translates into CASSQGASGAYEQYF. J is TRBJ2-7 and V is TRBV4-3; the match to TRBD2 covers 9 bases. Trimming cost V 1 base and J 2 bases; bases outside gene matches: 3. The CDR3 covers 15 residues. Germline loops: CDR1 LGHNA, CDR2 YSLEER.

This clonotype appeared many times. The genes are TRBV7-9 and TRBJ2-5; 9 bases fit TRBD2. This CDR3 contains 15 residues. Germline CDR1 is SEHNR and CDR2 is FQNEAQ (reference sequence). J was trimmed by 5 bases and V by 5 bases; bases with no gene match: 9. Here the CDR3 DNA reads TGTGCCAGCAGCGAACCTTTGGCGGGAGGGGAGACCCAGTACTTC. Encoded protein: CASSEPLAGGETQYF.

This clonotype occurred many times. The chain combines TRBV20-1 with TRBJ2-1; 15 nucleotides match TRBD2. Germline CDR1 is DFQATT and CDR2 is SNEGSKA (reference sequence). V lost 6 bases to trimming and J lost 7 bases; unmatched junction nucleotides: 13. The CDR3 is 17 residues long. The CDR3 bases are TGCAGTGCGGCGGGACTAGCGGGAGGTCACCTAGGGAATGAGCAGTTCTTC. This codes for CSAAGLAGGHLGNEQFF.

J is TRBJ2-7 and V is TRBV6-1; 7 positions match TRBD2. Germline V gene lookup returns CDR1 MNHNS and CDR2 SASEGT. This CDR3 spans 19 amino acids. The junction had 23 bases not matched to a gene; V was cut back by 7 bases and J by 2 bases. DNA of the CDR3: TGTGCCAGCATTCGGGGGAACACTGAAGCTTCCAGCGGGGCCTACGAGCAGTACTTC. It codes for CASIRGNTEASSGAYEQYF.

The V gene is TRBV4-2, the J gene TRBJ1-5; D is possibly TRBD1 (6 bases). V was shortened by 2 bases and J by 11 bases, with 13 bases between the two germline ends. The CDR3 runs to 13 residues. The germline V gene encodes CDR1 LGHNA and CDR2 YNFKEQ. The CDR3 nucleotides are TGTGCCAGCAGCCAACCAGGGGAGGAGACCCAGCATTTT. Protein product: CASSQPGEETQHF.

The gene calls are TRBV15 and TRBJ2-7; 10 nucleotides match TRBD2. From germline, CDR1 is LNHNV and CDR2 YYDKDF (reference sequence). The V segment lost 0 bases and the J segment 3 bases; nucleotides outside the gene matches: 2. This CDR3 is built from 15 residues. The DNA of the CDR3 is TGTGCCACCAGCAGAGATAGCGGGAGGCTCTACGAGCAGTACTTC. It is translated as CATSRDSGRLYEQYF. The full variable domain, with the rest looked up from reference TRBV15 and TRBJ2-7, is DAMVIQNPRYQVTQFGKPVTLSCSQTLNHNVMYWYQQKSSQAPKLLFHYYDKDFNNEADTPDNFQSRRPNTSFCFLDIRSPGLGDTAMYLCATSRDSGRLYEQYFGPGTRLTVT.

Notes on this clonotype: The conserved final phenylalanine or tryptophan is absent from the CDR3, which likely points to a read error. V and J are TRBV4-2 and TRBJ1-5; a weak D match, TRBD1 (6 bases). Per germline, CDR1 LGHNA and CDR2 YNFKEQ. The CDR3 extends over 15 amino acids. V lost 4 bases to trimming and J lost 6 bases, with 16 bases between them. In DNA, the CDR3 is TGTGCCAGCAGCCGAGAAACGGACAGTATTCAGCCCCAGCATTTG. Protein sequence: CASSRETDSIQPQHL.

This clonotype was observed at least ten times. V is TRBV12-3 or TRBV12-4 and J is TRBJ2-2; TRBD2 matches 7 bases. The V and J ends lost 4 bases and 3 bases, in that order; junction bases with no gene match: 20. The CDR3 has 20 amino acids. DNA of the CDR3: TGTGCCAGCAGTTGGGGCGGTCCCCCGGCGGGGAGGGTCGACACCGGGGAGCTGTTTTTT. It translates to CASSWGGPPAGRVDTGELFF.

Relative to its sample, this clonotype is medium-sized. The chain uses TRBV2 and TRBJ1-5; 9 nucleotides line up with TRBD1. The ends lost 7 bases at V and 4 bases at J; junction bases unmatched: 11. The CDR3 loop spans 16 amino acids. Germline CDR1 is SNHLY and CDR2 is FYNNEI. The CDR3 DNA reads as TGTGCCAGCAACTACGAACAGGGGGCAATGAATCAGCCCCAGCATTTT. Its translation: CASNYEQGAMNQPQHF.

V usage is TRBV20-1 and J usage is TRBJ2-4; 7 bases are a match to TRBD2. Germline V lookup: CDR1 DFQATT, CDR2 SNEGSKA (reference sequence). J lost 0 bases, V lost 5 bases, and 10 bases had no gene match. The length of the CDR3 is 16 residues. The CDR3 protein is CSASILAELAKNIQYF. The CDR3 DNA sequence: TGCAGTGCTTCTATCCTAGCGGAGCTAGCCAAAAACATTCAGTACTTC.

A word on this clonotype: A junction end diverges from the germline sequence, so it may reflect a read error. This chain connects TRBV12-3 or TRBV12-4 to TRBJ2-1; tentative D call: TRBD2 (6 bases). The CDR3 contains 15 residues. The CDR3 here is CASGLIIGGSGEQFF. CDR3 nucleotides: TGTGCCAGCGGTTTAATAATCGGAGGGTCAGGTGAGCAGTTCTTC.

This clonotype appeared many times. This chain connects TRBV28 to TRBJ1-1; D perhaps matches TRBD1 (5 bases). Germline values: CDR1 MDHEN, CDR2 SYDVKM. V lost 7 bases to trimming and J lost 1 base, with 13 bases between them. The CDR3 extends over 14 amino acids. The CDR3 loop reads CASTVDGANTEAFF. CDR3 bases: TGTGCCAGCACTGTAGACGGGGCGAACACTGAAGCTTTCTTT. Complete variable domain (other parts from reference TRBV28 and TRBJ1-1): DVKVTQSSRYLVKRTGEKVFLECVQDMDHENMFWYRQDPGLGLRLIYFSYDVKMKEKGDIPEGYSVSREKKERFSLILESASTNQTSMYLCASTVDGANTEAFFGQGTRLTVV.

By share, this clonotype counts as medium-sized. This chain uses TRBV19 with TRBJ1-1; D remains ambiguous. This CDR3 is built from 13 residues. Trimming took 5 bases from V and 5 from J, leaving 12 bases between them. Germline lookup yields CDR1 LNHDA and CDR2 SQIVND (reference sequence). The CDR3 DNA follows: TGTGCCAGTAGTGCGGGGATATGGACTGAAGCTTTCTTT. Translating gives CASSAGIWTEAFF.

A word on this clonotype: Germline and junction disagree at one end, which may indicate a read error. The chain combines TRBV6-1 with TRBJ2-7; perhaps TRBD2 as D (5 bases). The germline V gene encodes CDR1 MNHNS and CDR2 SASEGT. The CDR3 totals 15 residues. CDR3: CASCEASTGTYEQYF. CDR3 bases: TGTGCCAGCTGTGAAGCTTCCACCGGGACCTACGAGCAGTACTTC.

Only a few counts were recorded for this clonotype. As DNA, the CDR3 is TGTGCCAGCAGTTGGGCAATGTACAATGAGCAGTTCTTC. It encodes CASSWAMYNEQFF. The rearrangement uses TRBV12-3 or TRBV12-4 and TRBJ2-1, with D unclear. CDR3 length: 13 residues. Trimming took off 4 bases at V and 4 bases at J, with 8 bases between the two ends.

CDR3 DNA: TGTGCCAGTAGTTTAGCGGCAAACGAGCAGTACTTC. As protein: CASSLAANEQYF. The chain is built from TRBV19 and TRBJ2-7; a possible D gene is TRBD2 (6 bases). Trimming stripped 5 bases from V and 5 bases from J, with 10 bases between. Germline V gene sequence: CDR1 LNHDA, CDR2 SQIVND (reference sequence). The CDR3 totals 12 residues.

The J gene is TRBJ2-3, the V gene TRBV7-9; tentatively, D is TRBD1 or TRBD2 (5 bases each). Germline CDR1 SEHNR, CDR2 FQNEAQ (reference sequence). The V gene lost 2 bases and the J gene lost 5 bases, with 11 bases spanning the gap. The length of the CDR3 is 14 residues. CDR3 protein: CASSLLGAGDTQYF. In DNA, the CDR3 is TGTGCCAGCAGCTTACTAGGGGCGGGAGATACGCAGTATTTT.

This clonotype was seen at least ten times. V usage is TRBV27 and J usage is TRBJ2-1; no clear D gene. The germline CDR1 and CDR2 sequences are MNHEY and SMNVEV (reference sequence). This CDR3 has 12 amino acids. Trimming took 5 bases from V and 8 from J, leaving 10 bases between them. The CDR3, as DNA: TGTGCCAGCAGTCTTAATTACCATGAGCAGTTCTTC. Translating gives CASSLNYHEQFF.

J is TRBJ2-7 and V is TRBV20-1, with D perhaps matching TRBD2 (5 bases). This CDR3 region has 12 residues. The germline V and J ends were trimmed by 2 bases and 3 bases, with 8 bases remaining between them. In germline, CDR1 is DFQATT, CDR2 SNEGSKA (reference sequence). DNA of the CDR3: TGCAGTGCTAGACCCGGGAACTACGAGCAGTACTTC. It specifies CSARPGNYEQYF.

This clonotype was seen repeatedly, ten times or more. This chain joins TRBV5-1 and TRBJ2-1; 11 nucleotides agree with TRBD1. With V trimmed by 6 bases and J by 6 bases, 5 bases remained unmatched. CDR1 SGHRS and CDR2 YFSETQ come from the germline V gene. The CDR3 is 14 residues long. The CDR3, as DNA: TGCGCCAGCACCGGACAGGGGGCGGGCAATGAGCAGTTCTTC. Protein product: CASTGQGAGNEQFF. Full variable domain (remainder filled in from reference TRBV5-1 and TRBJ2-1): KAGVTQTPRYLIKTRGQQVTLSCSPISGHRSVSWYQQTPGQGLQFLFEYFSETQRNKGNFPGRFSGRQFSNSRSEMNVSTLELGDSALYLCASTGQGAGNEQFFGPGTRLTVL.

This clonotype rates as medium-sized. This chain uses TRBV20-1 with TRBJ2-7; D unresolved. Trimming cost V 6 bases and J 3 bases, with 18 bases left between them. Germline V gene sequence: CDR1 DFQATT, CDR2 SNEGSKA (reference sequence). The CDR3 spans 14 residues. CDR3 region: CSAQSLEDNYEQYF. CDR3 nucleotides: TGCAGTGCCCAGTCCCTAGAGGATAACTACGAGCAGTACTTC.

In its sample, this clonotype is medium-sized. The V call is TRBV20-1, the J call TRBJ2-1; 12 bases agree with TRBD2. CDR1 is DFQATT and CDR2 is SNEGSKA in the germline V gene (reference sequence). The junction had 8 bases not matched to a gene; V was cut back by 2 bases and J by 9 bases. The CDR3 is 15 amino acids. Written as DNA, the CDR3 is TGCAGTGCTAGATATCCTAGCGGGAGGGGCGGTGAGCAGTTCTTC. Amino acid sequence: CSARYPSGRGGEQFF.

With regard to this clonotype: A read error may produce the germline difference seen at one junction end. The J gene is TRBJ2-7, the V gene TRBV20-1; D call uncertain. The length of the CDR3 is 15 residues. The germline V gene encodes CDR1 DFQATT and CDR2 SNEGSKA (reference sequence). The CDR3 protein is CSAIPLEHASDEHYF. In DNA, the CDR3 is TGCAGTGCTATCCCGTTGGAGCATGCTTCAGACGAGCACTACTTC.

This clonotype was recorded at least ten times. This may be a read error: a much more frequent sequence differs by one nucleotide. This chain joins TRBV28 and TRBJ2-7; TRBD1 or TRBD2 may be the D gene (5 bases each). Trimming took 10 bases from V and 2 from J, leaving 12 bases between them. This CDR3 comprises 12 residues. Germline V CDR1 and CDR2: MDHEN, SYDVKM. The DNA of the CDR3 is TGTGCCACCACCCGGGGCGCCTACGAGCAGTACTTC. It encodes CATTRGAYEQYF. Full variable domain (outside the CDR3, taken from reference TRBV28 and TRBJ2-7): DVKVTQSSRYLVKRTGEKVFLECVQDMDHENMFWYRQDPGLGLRLIYFSYDVKMKEKGDIPEGYSVSREKKERFSLILESASTNQTSMYLCATTRGAYEQYFGPGTRLTVT.

This clonotype was seen at least ten times. Being one base from a much bigger clone, this may be a read error. In DNA form, the CDR3 reads TGCAGTGCCGTGAAGTATGGCCACACCTTC. Translating it yields CSAVKYGHTF. The V and J genes are TRBV20-1 and TRBJ1-2; D is unclear. There are 10 residues in the CDR3. The germline CDR1 and CDR2 sequences are DFQATT and SNEGSKA (reference sequence).